These 20 T cell receptor beta chains were sequenced from one sample in a study of T cell responses to AZD1222 COVID-19 vaccine. Repertoires were generated with immunoSEQ multiplex PCR, while TCRdb's copy carries only in-frame clones and drops some. Among about 42,000 clones listed, about 91% were seen once. Sequenced here: peripheral blood, sampled 28 days after the second AZD1222 dose. These receptors were obtained from an adult who received the AZD1222 COVID-19 vaccine.

V is TRBV6-2 or TRBV6-3 and J is TRBJ2-3; D assignment may be TRBD1 or TRBD2 (6 bases each). The germline CDR1 and CDR2 sequences are MNHEY and SVGEGT. The CDR3 runs to 14 residues. V shed 2 bases and J shed 2 bases, with 8 bases lying between them. CDR3 DNA: TGTGCCAGCAGTTACCCGGGGGCCACAGATACGCAGTATTTT. It yields the protein CASSYPGATDTQYF.

This clone was counted between two and nine times. The J gene is TRBJ2-7, the V gene TRBV5-6; D remains unclear. Germline V gene sequence: CDR1 SGHDT, CDR2 YYEEEE. V was trimmed by 1 base and J by 6 bases, leaving 5 bases between them. The CDR3 is made up of 11 amino acids. The CDR3 region has the DNA TGTGCCAGCAGCTTGACAGTCGAGCAGTACTTC. It encodes CASSLTVEQYF.

J is TRBJ2-7 and V is TRBV27; 11 nucleotides match TRBD1. V was clipped by 5 bases and J by 2 bases; unmatched bases: 8. Germline lookup yields CDR1 MNHEY and CDR2 SMNVEV (reference sequence). The CDR3 runs to 16 residues. The chain's CDR3 is CASSRDGGQGAYEQYF. The DNA for the CDR3 is TGTGCCAGCAGTCGGGACGGGGGACAGGGGGCCTACGAGCAGTACTTC.

The CDR3 coding sequence is TGCAGCGTTGATAGTCGGAACAGGGGAACAGATACGCAGTATTTT. Amino acid sequence: CSVDSRNRGTDTQYF. The chain couples TRBV29-1 to TRBJ2-3; TRBD1 matches at 7 bases. The ends lost 3 bases at V and 3 bases at J; junction bases unmatched: 9. Germline-derived CDR1 and CDR2 are SQVTM and ANQGSEA. The length of the CDR3 is 15 residues.

The chain recombines TRBV5-1 with TRBJ2-3; D is uncertain. CDR1 is SGHRS, CDR2 YFSETQ, per germline. This CDR3 spans 16 amino acids. Deletions cut 0 bases from V and 1 base from J, with 12 bases between. The CDR3 region is CASSLELDRGTDTQYF. The CDR3 DNA reads as TGCGCCAGCAGCTTGGAGCTAGATCGAGGCACAGATACGCAGTATTTT.

A single count supports this clone. This rearrangement joins TRBV18 to TRBJ1-4, with D unresolved. The CDR3 runs 15 residues. V was shortened by 4 bases and J by 5 bases, with 14 bases between the two germline ends. Germline lookup yields CDR1 KGHSH and CDR2 LQKENI. DNA of the CDR3: TGTGCCAGCTCACAACTGCCAGAGGAGAATGAAAAACTGTTTTTT. Amino acids: CASSQLPEENEKLFF.

The rearrangement links TRBV6-1 to TRBJ1-5, with a possible D match to TRBD1 (5 bases). Germline V gene data show CDR1 as MNHNS and CDR2 as SASEGT. The V and J ends lost 4 bases and 0 bases respectively, with 16 bases between them. There are 17 residues in the CDR3. Here the CDR3 DNA reads TGTGCCAGCAGTGGGACAACACAGTTTTTTAGCAATCAGCCCCAGCATTTT. Translation gives CASSGTTQFFSNQPQHF.

The chain recombines TRBV7-2 with TRBJ2-3; D is unclear. The CDR3 is 13 residues long. Germline CDR1 and CDR2: SGHTA and FQGNSA. The V and J ends lost 0 bases and 9 bases respectively, with 10 bases between them. The CDR3 here is CASSLARSGTQYF. The CDR3 region has the DNA TGTGCCAGCAGCTTAGCTCGAAGTGGAACGCAGTATTTT.

The chain couples TRBV3-1 (or the pseudogene TRBV3-2) to TRBJ1-1; weak D call: TRBD1 (5 bases). Looked up from germline, CDR1 is LGHDT and CDR2 is YNNKEL (reference sequence). The CDR3 is 15 amino acids. V gave up 0 bases and J gave up 4 bases, with 12 bases separating them. CDR3 bases: TGTGCCAGCAGCCAAGATGCCTCGGGGGGCACTGAAGCTTTCTTT. This codes for CASSQDASGGTEAFF.

This sequence joins TRBV5-1 and TRBJ1-4, with D possibly TRBD1 on 5 matching bases. The germline gives CDR1 SGHRS, CDR2 YFSETQ. This CDR3 has 15 residues. Trimming shortened V by 1 base and J by 7 bases, and 14 bases separated the two germline ends. The DNA of the CDR3 is TGCGCCAGCAGCTTGAGTGGGGCGGAAGGTGAAAAACTGTTTTTT. Protein product: CASSLSGAEGEKLFF.

This clone was detected a few times. This chain links TRBV7-3 with TRBJ2-2; D is undetermined. CDR1 and CDR2 (germline): SGHTA, FQGTGA. Trimming cost V 5 bases and J 2 bases, with 9 bases left between them. This CDR3 contains 14 residues. Here the CDR3 DNA reads TGTGCCAGCAGCCCGGACGTAAACACCGGGGAGCTGTTTTTT. It encodes CASSPDVNTGELFF.

The chain couples TRBV27 to TRBJ2-1; 13 nucleotides agree with TRBD2. The CDR3 contains 15 residues. Germline V gives CDR1 MNHEY, CDR2 SMNVEV (reference sequence). V lost 5 bases and J lost 9; bases outside the gene matches: 7. In nucleotides, the CDR3 is TGTGCCAGCAGTCGGACTAGCGGGAGAGGGAGTGAGCAGTTCTTC. It is translated as CASSRTSGRGSEQFF.

The chain joins TRBV18 to TRBJ2-5, with 12 bases matching TRBD2. Trimming at V came to 3 bases and at J to 6 bases, leaving 17 bases not matched to a gene. The CDR3 totals 19 residues. The germline gives CDR1 KGHSH, CDR2 LQKENI. In DNA form, the CDR3 reads TGTGCCAGCTCACCTTTCCCTACTAGCGGGGGGACCGGGTGGAAGACCCAGTACTTC. Translation gives CASSPFPTSGGTGWKTQYF. Supplemented by reference TRBV18 and TRBJ2-5, the full variable domain reads NAGVMQNPRHLVRRRGQEARLRCSPMKGHSHVYWYRQLPEEGLKFMVYLQKENIIDESGMPKERFSAEFPKEGPSILRIQQVVRGDSAAYFCASSPFPTSGGTGWKTQYFGPGTRLLVL.

This clone was seen more than once but under ten times. The CDR3 loop reads CASSKSLGRGSQPQHF. The CDR3 region has the DNA TGTGCCAGCAGCAAAAGCCTGGGGCGGGGAAGTCAGCCCCAGCATTTT. The chain employs TRBV7-9 and TRBJ1-5, with D perhaps TRBD1 (5 bases). Trimming took off 5 bases at V and 6 bases at J, with 20 bases between the two ends. The CDR3 is 16 residues long. CDR1 and CDR2 from the germline V gene are SEHNR and FQNEAQ (reference sequence).

The chain carries TRBV11-2 and TRBJ2-4, with D possibly TRBD1 on 7 matching bases. The length of the CDR3 is 19 residues. The V and J ends lost 5 bases and 2 bases respectively, with 25 bases between them. Per germline, CDR1 SGHAT and CDR2 FQNNGV. The CDR3 loop reads CASSLLGGRGVITKNIQYF. The CDR3 bases are TGTGCCAGCAGCCTCCTCGGGGGCAGGGGGGTGATAACCAAAAACATTCAGTACTTC.

This sequence joins TRBV5-1 and TRBJ1-4, with D perhaps matching TRBD1 (6 bases). Trimming cost V 0 bases and J 5 bases, with 8 bases left between them. This CDR3 has 14 residues. The germline V gene encodes CDR1 SGHRS and CDR2 YFSETQ. CDR3 nucleotides: TGCGCCAGCAGCTTGGCCGGACAGAATGAAAAACTGTTTTTT. Residues: CASSLAGQNEKLFF.

The V gene is TRBV7-9, the J gene TRBJ2-2, with D perhaps TRBD2 (5 bases). The germline V gene has CDR1 SEHNR and CDR2 FQNEAQ (reference sequence). V was clipped by 1 base and J by 5 bases, with 5 bases between them. The CDR3 is made up of 13 amino acids. The CDR3 DNA follows: TGTGCCAGCAGCTTAGGCGGGACCGGGGAGCTGTTTTTT. It codes for CASSLGGTGELFF.

The V call is TRBV6-5, the J call TRBJ2-3, with 8 bases identical to TRBD2. In germline, CDR1 is MNHEY, CDR2 SVGAGI. The V and J ends lost 10 bases and 4 bases, in that order; junction bases with no gene match: 7. The CDR3 is 13 residues long. CDR3: CATDGRAPDTQYF. In DNA, the CDR3 is TGTGCCACCGACGGGAGGGCACCAGATACGCAGTATTTT.

The chain uses TRBV7-3 and TRBJ2-5; 15 nucleotides line up with TRBD2. The CDR3 contains 17 residues. V lost 1 base and J lost 2; bases outside the gene matches: 2. Germline CDR1 is SGHTA and CDR2 is FQGTGA. In DNA form, the CDR3 reads TGTGCCAGCAGCTTAAGGGGACTAGCGGGGGGTCAAGAGACCCAGTACTTC. Protein product: CASSLRGLAGGQETQYF.

The rearrangement uses TRBV11-1 and TRBJ2-5; D is unresolved. Trimming pared 1 base from V and 5 bases from J, leaving 8 bases between. CDR1 is SGHAT, CDR2 FQDESV, per germline (reference sequence). This CDR3 comprises 13 residues. The CDR3, as DNA: TGTGCCAGCAGCTTAGAAGTGGTGGAGACCCAGTACTTC. It translates to CASSLEVVETQYF. Looking up the rest from reference TRBV11-1 and TRBJ2-5 gives the full variable domain: EAEVAQSPRYKITEKSQAVAFWCDPISGHATLYWYRQILGQGPELLVQFQDESVVDDSQLPKDRFSAERLKGVDSTLKIQPAELGDSAMYLCASSLEVVETQYFGPGTRLLVL.